This T cell receptor beta chain was obtained from a study of cytomegalovirus exposure and HLA in healthy donors. The ends lost 0 bases at V and 5 bases at J; junction bases unmatched: 10. The CDR3 totals 16 residues. Germline assignment: CDR1 SGHTS and CDR2 YDEGEE. Both 60 Vbeta primers and 13 Jbeta primers went into the PCR. Using immunoSEQ multiplex PCR, the repertoire was profiled, and TCRdb retains in-frame clones only, with some absent. This sample has approximately 190,000 clones, with approximately 88% found just once. This rearrangement joins TRBV5-8 to TRBJ2-5; 7 bases agree with TRBD2. The sequencing sample was made of PBMCs. The sequence was collected from a woman aged 45-65 years in good health and CMV-seropositive. In DNA, the CDR3 is TGTGCCAGCAGCTTGGAATCCCGGGTAGCGGGTGAGACCCAGTACTTC. Translated, it gives CASSLESRVAGETQYF.